Presented here are 28 T cell receptor beta chains from one specimen sequenced in a study of blood T cell repertoires in COVID-19. The protocol was immunoSEQ multiplex PCR, while the TCRdb copy is restricted to in-frame clones and leaves out a portion. This table has 300,000 to 350,000 clones, about 90% appearing once. The sequenced sample was peripheral blood. Receptor source: a woman in her 70s with COVID-19, enrolled during active disease.

J is TRBJ2-1 and V is TRBV3-1 (or the pseudogene TRBV3-2); the match to TRBD2 covers 7 bases. CDR3 length: 16 amino acids. Germline V gives CDR1 LGHDT, CDR2 YNNKEL (reference sequence). Losses at the gene ends were 2 bases for V and 6 bases for J; bases not matched to a gene: 10. The CDR3 spells CASSQHPTSVFNEQFF. Written as DNA, the CDR3 is TGTGCCAGCAGCCAACACCCAACTAGCGTATTCAATGAGCAGTTCTTC.

The rearrangement joins TRBV9 to TRBJ2-1; D ambiguous. V was pared by 7 bases and J by 8 bases, with 16 bases between. The germline CDR1 and CDR2 sequences are SGDLS and YYNGEE. CDR3 length: 13 amino acids. CDR3 bases: TGTGCCAGCCAGTCAATCGGTGAGGATGAGCAGTTCTTC. Amino acids: CASQSIGEDEQFF. Filled out from reference TRBV9 and TRBJ2-1, the complete variable domain reads DSGVTQTPKHLITATGQRVTLRCSPRSGDLSVYWYQQSLDQGLQFLIQYYNGEERAKGNILERFSAQQFPDLHSELNLSSLELGDSALYFCASQSIGEDEQFFGPGTRLTVL.

The chain has TRBV5-1 and TRBJ2-7; a weak D match, TRBD2 (6 bases). The germline V and J ends were trimmed by 6 bases and 6 bases, with 16 bases remaining between them. This CDR3 spans 13 amino acids. Germline CDR1 is SGHRS and CDR2 is YFSETQ. This CDR3 reads CASKPPGGGEQYF. CDR3 DNA: TGCGCCAGCAAACCTCCCGGGGGAGGCGAGCAGTACTTC. Supplemented by reference TRBV5-1 and TRBJ2-7, the full variable domain reads KAGVTQTPRYLIKTRGQQVTLSCSPISGHRSVSWYQQTPGQGLQFLFEYFSETQRNKGNFPGRFSGRQFSNSRSEMNVSTLELGDSALYLCASKPPGGGEQYFGPGTRLTVT.

Of note for this clone: Possible read error: a much larger clone is one base away. The sample contains more than one DNA sequence encoding this CDR3. The rearrangement joins TRBV3-1 (or the pseudogene TRBV3-2) to TRBJ1-1; TRBD1 agrees at 7 bases. The V gene's germline CDR1 is LGHDT and CDR2 YNNKEL (reference sequence). CDR3 length: 13 amino acids. Trimming took 1 base from V and 5 from J; bases not matched to a gene: 1. Here the CDR3 reads CASSQAGGTEAFF. The CDR3 DNA reads as TGTGCCAGCAGCCAAGCAGGGGGGACTGAAGCTTTCTTT.

The chain couples TRBV2 to TRBJ1-4; the match to TRBD1 covers 8 bases. This CDR3 is 14 amino acids long. Per germline, CDR1 SNHLY and CDR2 FYNNEI. V was clipped by 3 bases and J by 7 bases; unmatched bases: 4. The CDR3: CASSDWTGFEKLFF. As DNA, the CDR3 is TGTGCCAGCAGTGACTGGACAGGGTTTGAAAAACTGTTTTTT.

This chain joins TRBV6-5 and TRBJ1-6, with TRBD1 matching over 10 bases. Looked up from germline, CDR1 is MNHEY and CDR2 is SVGAGI. J gave up 9 bases and V 0 bases, and 5 bases lay outside the gene matches. The CDR3 is made up of 16 amino acids. The CDR3 loop reads CASSYSTGTGVSPLHF. CDR3 coding DNA: TGTGCCAGCAGTTACTCGACCGGGACAGGGGTTTCACCCCTCCACTTT.

The chain links TRBV7-2 to TRBJ2-7; 7 bases line up with TRBD1. This CDR3 region has 12 residues. With 4 bases clipped from V and 5 bases from J, the junction kept 2 bases outside the gene matches. Germline loops: CDR1 SGHTA, CDR2 FQGNSA. CDR3 nucleotides: TGTGCCAGCAGCTCAGGGGGAAACGAGCAGTACTTC. This codes for CASSSGGNEQYF.

The rearrangement uses TRBV5-1 and TRBJ2-1; 7 bases are a match to TRBD2. The CDR3 consists of 12 residues. V lost 2 bases to trimming and J lost 9 bases; unmatched junction nucleotides: 2. The germline V gene encodes CDR1 SGHRS and CDR2 YFSETQ. The CDR3 DNA reads TGCGCCAGCAGCTTTACTAGCGTTGAGCAGTTCTTC. It yields the protein CASSFTSVEQFF.

V and J are TRBV5-6 and TRBJ1-5; D remains unclear. The germline V gene encodes CDR1 SGHDT and CDR2 YYEEEE. Trimming pared 1 base from V and 4 bases from J, leaving 6 bases between. The CDR3 sequence is 13 residues long. For the CDR3, the DNA is TGTGCCAGCAGCTTGTCGGTGAATCAGCCCCAGCATTTT. Amino acid sequence: CASSLSVNQPQHF. The full variable domain, completed using reference TRBV5-6 and TRBJ1-5, is DAGVTQSPTHLIKTRGQQVTLRCSPKSGHDTVSWYQQALGQGPQFIFQYYEEEERQRGNFPDRFSGHQFPNYSSELNVNALLLGDSALYLCASSLSVNQPQHFGDGTRLSIL.

The CDR3 coding sequence is TGTGCCTGGACCGAGGGTTGGAATCAGCCCCAGCATTTT. It yields the protein CAWTEGWNQPQHF. This sequence joins TRBV30 and TRBJ1-5; D remains unclear. CDR1 and CDR2 (germline): GTSNPN, SVGIG (reference sequence). V was cut by 4 bases and J by 4 bases, with 11 bases left in between. The CDR3 totals 13 residues.

The chain joins TRBV4-3 to TRBJ1-2, with 11 positions matching TRBD1. CDR1 and CDR2 from the germline V gene are LGHNA and YSLEER. The CDR3 contains 13 residues. V lost 5 bases and J lost 8; bases outside the gene matches: 4. The DNA of the CDR3 is TGCGCCAGCAGCTTGGACAGGGGGCTCGGCTACACCTTC. Its protein is CASSLDRGLGYTF.

The chain recombines TRBV5-1 with TRBJ2-3; 8 positions agree with TRBD2. The CDR3 consists of 15 residues. Germline CDR1 SGHRS, CDR2 YFSETQ. The junction had 4 bases not matched to a gene; V was cut back by 4 bases and J by 0 bases. DNA for the CDR3: TGCGCCAGCAGCCAGAGCGGGGGTAGCACAGATACGCAGTATTTT. Protein: CASSQSGGSTDTQYF.

The CDR3 coding sequence is TGTGCCAGCAGCGGACAGGGCAACTACACCTTC. Translating gives CASSGQGNYTF. V and J are TRBV9 and TRBJ1-2; 7 bases map to TRBD1. The V gene's germline CDR1 is SGDLS and CDR2 YYNGEE. The CDR3 has 11 residues. V shed 3 bases, J shed 10 bases, and the junction held 3 bases outside the gene matches.

This chain links TRBV7-9 with TRBJ1-4, with 7 bases aligning to TRBD1. This CDR3 region has 14 residues. Trimming cost V 3 bases and J 5 bases; bases outside gene matches: 3. Germline CDR1 reads SEHNR; CDR2 reads FQNEAQ (reference sequence). The DNA for the CDR3 is TGTGCCAGCAGCTTGATACAGGGGAATGAAAAACTGTTTTTT. Protein sequence: CASSLIQGNEKLFF.

This chain links TRBV12-3 or TRBV12-4 with TRBJ2-1; unclear D gene. The CDR3 has 13 amino acids. The V end lost 2 bases, the J end lost 5 bases, and 7 bases lay between the germline ends. This chain's CDR3 is CASSLYRNNEQFF. The CDR3 DNA follows: TGTGCCAGCAGTTTATACAGAAACAATGAGCAGTTCTTC.

The V and J genes are TRBV18 and TRBJ1-1; D unclear. The CDR3 sequence is 14 residues long. Trimming removed 6 bases from V and 3 bases from J, with 14 bases in between. Germline V gives CDR1 KGHSH, CDR2 LQKENI. CDR3 coding DNA: TGTGCCAGCTCTCTTTCTCGTTCGGACACTGAAGCTTTCTTT. Translated: CASSLSRSDTEAFF.

The gene calls are TRBV7-9 and TRBJ2-6; 9 nucleotides line up with TRBD1. Trimming took 4 bases from V and 2 from J; bases not matched to a gene: 0. Looked up from germline, CDR1 is SEHNR and CDR2 is FQNEAQ (reference sequence). CDR3 length equals 15 residues. Written as DNA, the CDR3 is TGTGCCAGCAGCTGGACAGGGGCTGGGGCCAACGTCCTGACTTTC. Translating gives CASSWTGAGANVLTF.

The rearrangement joins TRBV6-2 or TRBV6-3 to TRBJ2-3; TRBD2 matches 12 bases. The CDR3 sequence is 18 residues long. Germline values: CDR1 MNHEY, CDR2 SVGEGT. Unmatched junction bases numbered 10, after V lost 0 bases and J lost 6 bases. CDR3 in amino acids: CASSYSPWTSGDGDTQYF. The CDR3, as DNA: TGTGCCAGCAGTTACTCACCCTGGACTAGCGGGGATGGGGATACGCAGTATTTT.

In its sample, this clone was seen once. V usage is TRBV9 and J usage is TRBJ2-5; TRBD2 matches at 9 bases. In germline, CDR1 is SGDLS, CDR2 YYNGEE. The CDR3 has 15 amino acids. J lost 5 bases, V lost 6 bases, and 11 bases had no gene match. As DNA, the CDR3 is TGTGCCAGCAACCTAGGGGGACTAGCAGCTGAGACCCAGTACTTC. Its protein is CASNLGGLAAETQYF. The full variable domain, in which reference TRBV9 and TRBJ2-5 provide the parts outside the CDR3, is DSGVTQTPKHLITATGQRVTLRCSPRSGDLSVYWYQQSLDQGLQFLIQYYNGEERAKGNILERFSAQQFPDLHSELNLSSLELGDSALYFCASNLGGLAAETQYFGPGTRLLVL.

The chain couples TRBV5-1 to TRBJ2-5; tentative D call: TRBD1 (6 bases). This CDR3 is 15 amino acids long. The ends were cut back, 4 bases at V and 5 bases at J, with 18 bases in the middle. CDR1 SGHRS and CDR2 YFSETQ come from the germline V gene. The CDR3 DNA is TGCGCCAGCAGCCTTTCCTCAGGGGATGGGGAGACCCAGTACTTC. Translated, it gives CASSLSSGDGETQYF. The variable domain in full, completed from reference TRBV5-1 and TRBJ2-5, reads KAGVTQTPRYLIKTRGQQVTLSCSPISGHRSVSWYQQTPGQGLQFLFEYFSETQRNKGNFPGRFSGRQFSNSRSEMNVSTLELGDSALYLCASSLSSGDGETQYFGPGTRLLVL.

V is TRBV19 and J is TRBJ1-1; the D gene is possibly TRBD1 (5 bases). Looked up from germline, CDR1 is LNHDA and CDR2 is SQIVND (reference sequence). Trimming removed 7 bases at V and 1 base at J, with 7 bases between. The CDR3 loop spans 12 amino acids. In DNA, the CDR3 is TGTGCCAGTACTCAGGGGAACACTGAAGCTTTCTTT. This translates into CASTQGNTEAFF.

As concerns this clone: Other DNA sequences of this sample code for an identical CDR3. This rearrangement joins TRBV5-1 to TRBJ2-2, with 7 nucleotides matching TRBD1. V lost 4 bases, J lost 4 bases, and 7 bases stayed unmatched. CDR1 SGHRS and CDR2 YFSETQ come from the germline V gene. The length of the CDR3 is 15 residues. CDR3 DNA sequence: TGCGCCAGCAGCCTCGACAGGGTCGGCACCGGGGAGCTGTTTTTT. Protein: CASSLDRVGTGELFF.

This chain links TRBV4-1 with TRBJ2-1; no reliable D call. Germline loops: CDR1 MGHRA, CDR2 YSYEKL. The CDR3 length is 15 residues. V lost 0 bases and J 4 bases, leaving 10 bases between the germline ends. DNA for the CDR3: TGCGCCAGCAGCCAAGAATACCTAACTTACAATGAGCAGTTCTTC. This sequence encodes CASSQEYLTYNEQFF.

This rearrangement joins TRBV6-2 or TRBV6-3 to TRBJ1-5, with a possible D match to TRBD1 (5 bases). Germline loops: CDR1 MNHEY, CDR2 SVGEGT. This CDR3 has 16 residues. Trimming cost V 4 bases and J 4 bases, with 17 bases left between them. In nucleotides, the CDR3 is TGTGCCAGCAGTTTGACCTGGGGCGCTACTAATCAGCCCCAGCATTTT. Amino acid sequence: CASSLTWGATNQPQHF.

The gene calls are TRBV6-1 and TRBJ1-2; D is possibly TRBD1 (6 bases). Germline values: CDR1 MNHNS, CDR2 SASEGT. Trimming removed 1 base at V and 3 bases at J, with 18 bases between. CDR3 size: 17 residues. Here the CDR3 reads CASSEEVGGLGYYGYTF. The CDR3 DNA reads TGTGCCAGCAGTGAAGAGGTAGGGGGTCTCGGCTACTATGGCTACACCTTC.

The chain employs TRBV28 and TRBJ2-5; tentatively, D is TRBD1 (9 bases). Germline values: CDR1 MDHEN, CDR2 SYDVKM. The CDR3 has 15 amino acids. Trimming pared 5 bases from V and 5 bases from J, leaving 18 bases between. The CDR3 sequence is CASSRGGQGRETQYF. The DNA for the CDR3 is TGTGCCAGCAGTCGGGGGGGACAGGGCAGGGAGACCCAGTACTTC.

About this clone: The identical CDR3 is also encoded by other nucleotide sequences in the sample. This chain uses TRBV10-1 with TRBJ2-7; no clear D. Trimming took 0 bases from V and 6 from J, leaving 9 bases between them. The CDR3 length is 13 residues. CDR1 and CDR2 from the germline V gene are WNHNN and SYGVQD (reference sequence). The CDR3 sequence is CASSESTRGEQYF. CDR3 coding DNA: TGCGCCAGCAGTGAGTCGACTCGAGGCGAGCAGTACTTC.

This chain uses TRBV5-6 with TRBJ1-1; D uncertain. This CDR3 spans 15 amino acids. V was shortened by 0 bases and J by 6 bases, with 15 bases between the two germline ends. Germline V gives CDR1 SGHDT, CDR2 YYEEEE. CDR3 protein: CASSLEAGAVAEAFF. In DNA form, the CDR3 reads TGTGCCAGCAGCTTGGAAGCGGGCGCCGTAGCTGAAGCTTTCTTT.